This T cell receptor (beta chain) was recorded in a study of T cells in Graves' hyperthyroidism and ophthalmopathy. General observations from the study: Before onset, by a median of 6.5 months, the model predicted ophthalmopathy. Among thyroid clonotypes expanded above 0.001, most also appeared in blood.

The CDR3 regions of TCR beta were amplified from RNA transcripts. First-round RT-PCR with HTBI primers amplified the TCR CDR3 region. MiXCR, run by TCRdb on the multiplex PCR reads, gives a single entry per CDR3 protein. The table has hundreds of thousands of distinct CDR3 sequences, just over 35% seen once. Exclusion of a patient resulted from uncontrolled infection, other autoimmune disease, pregnancy or lactation. Cells are PBMCs isolated from more than 8.5 ml of fresh blood. Worth noting for this clonotype: Its antigen remains unknown.

Trimming took off 6 bases at V and 9 bases at J, with 23 bases between the two ends. Germline V gene data show CDR1 as DFQATT and CDR2 as SNEGSKA (reference sequence). This CDR3 contains 14 residues. The sequencing sample was made of blood. The TCR was taken from a woman in her 40s with Graves' hyperthyroidism. V and J are TRBV20-1 and TRBJ2-5; D remains ambiguous. Here the CDR3 reads CSAPGVSRNQPQYF. The CDR3 DNA sequence: TGCAGTGCCCCTGGGGTTTCGAGGAATCAGCCCCAGTACTTC.